The clone carrying this T cell receptor (beta chain) was picked up a small number of times. Its antigen is as yet unknown. The sample comes from a study of OX40 agonist ivuxolimab in advanced cancers. Points from the study as a whole: Blood T cells, both CD4+ and CD8+, expanded clonally by week 6 at 0.1 to 3.0 mg/kg. Among the lowest levels of clonal expansion were found in partial responders at 0.1-3.0 mg/kg.

CDR1 is ENHRY and CDR2 is SYGVKD in the germline V gene. Trimming removed 0 bases at V and 3 bases at J, with 17 bases between. The CDR3 has 17 residues. The cohort excluded patients with autoimmune disease history or systemic immunosuppression. The table came from immunoSEQ multiplex PCR; TCRdb's copy has only in-frame clones and leaves some out. This sample carries 50,000 or so clones, approximately 86% of them seen once, and the ten largest clones take 0.88%. The source of this sequence is an adult with an advanced solid tumor such as melanoma, head and neck, liver or kidney cancer. The starting material was CD4+ or CD8+ T cells sorted from blood, obtained in a trial of the OX40 agonist ivuxolimab. This chain links TRBV10-3 with TRBJ1-1; TRBD1 might be the D (5 bases). The CDR3 nucleotides read TGTGCCATCAGTGAGTCGAAAGGGCAGGGATGGGACACTGAAGCTTTCTTT. This codes for CAISESKGQGWDTEAFF.